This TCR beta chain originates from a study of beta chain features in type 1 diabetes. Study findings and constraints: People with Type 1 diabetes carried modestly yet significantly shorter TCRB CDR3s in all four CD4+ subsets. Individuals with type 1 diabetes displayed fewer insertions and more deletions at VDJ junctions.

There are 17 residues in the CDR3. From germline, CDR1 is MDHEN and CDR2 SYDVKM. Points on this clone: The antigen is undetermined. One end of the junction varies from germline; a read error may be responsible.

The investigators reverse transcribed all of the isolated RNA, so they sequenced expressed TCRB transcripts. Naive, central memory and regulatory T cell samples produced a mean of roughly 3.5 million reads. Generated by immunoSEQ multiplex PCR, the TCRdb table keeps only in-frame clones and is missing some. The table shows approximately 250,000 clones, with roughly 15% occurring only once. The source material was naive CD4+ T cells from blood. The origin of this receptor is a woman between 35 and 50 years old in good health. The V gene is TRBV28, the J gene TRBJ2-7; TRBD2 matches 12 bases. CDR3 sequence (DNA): TGTGCCAGCAGTCTATGGACTAGCGGGACGAAACGCTACGAGCAGTACTTC. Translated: CASSLWTSGTKRYEQYF. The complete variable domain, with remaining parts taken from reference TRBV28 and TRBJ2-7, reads DVKVTQSSRYLVKRTGEKVFLECVQDMDHENMFWYRQDPGLGLRLIYFSYDVKMKEKGDIPEGYSVSREKKERFSLILESASTNQTSMYLCASSLWTSGTKRYEQYFGPGTRLTVT.